The clone carrying this TCR beta chain has a count of ten or more. The sample comes from a study of Graves' ophthalmopathy and Graves' hyperthyroidism. Investigators amplified TCR beta CDR3 regions from RNA transcripts. HTBI-primed first-round RT-PCR preceded second-round multiplex PCR. TCRdb used MiXCR to reprocess the multiplex PCR reads, holding one entry per CDR3 protein. The sample records under 350,000 distinct CDR3 sequences, roughly 15% being singletons. Diagnostic conclusions were grounded in clinical symptoms, serum thyroxine, TRAb, thyroid ultrasound and orbital computed tomography. PBMCs originated in roughly 11 ml of fresh peripheral blood. V was trimmed by 0 bases and J by 4 bases, leaving 15 bases between them. Looked up from germline, CDR1 is MGHRA and CDR2 is YSYEKL. This CDR3 comprises 16 residues.

The receptor was derived from an adult man with Graves' ophthalmopathy. The V gene is TRBV4-1, the J gene TRBJ1-1; D is possibly TRBD1 (5 bases). The sequenced material came from peripheral blood. CDR3 protein: CASSQDDAGGSTEAFF. The CDR3 bases are TGCGCCAGCAGCCAAGATGACGCGGGGGGGAGCACTGAAGCTTTCTTT.